This TCR beta chain was identified during a study of T cells in tuberculosis. Whole-study findings and limits: Cases with active tuberculosis were adults, while controls were adolescents.

Some clones are missing from TCRdb's copy, which holds only in-frame ones; the method was immunoSEQ multiplex PCR. Of 40,000 to 50,000 clones in the sample, approximately 95% were seen once. This CDR3 spans 16 amino acids. Per the germline V gene, CDR1 is LNHDA and CDR2 is SQIVND (reference sequence). The V gene lost 7 bases and the J gene lost 3 bases, with 21 bases spanning the gap. Comment on this clone: Its antigen is undetermined.

V and J are TRBV19 and TRBJ1-1, with a weak D call TRBD1 (5 bases). This receptor was obtained from a donor aged 10-29 years with latent tuberculosis or without tuberculosis infection. Sequenced: PBMCs. CDR3: CASNSDVAGLDTEAFF. CDR3 DNA: TGTGCCAGTAACTCAGACGTAGCAGGGTTGGACACTGAAGCTTTCTTT.